The TCR beta chain under discussion was sequenced for a study of T-cell memory formation after mild COVID-19. Turning to the study itself: Across donors, TCR clusters were largely donor specific. Points from the study as a whole: There was no confirmation that second-wave clones peaking on day 37 were SARS-CoV-2 specific. Cross-reactive memory appears to have joined, as suggested by some responding clones showing up in pre-infection memory.

After 5'RACE with constant-segment primers, TCR alpha and TCR beta cDNA libraries carrying sample barcodes and UMIs were obtained. Each CDR3 protein gets one entry after TCRdb re-called the 5' RACE reads with MiXCR. The profile covers roughly 400,000 distinct CDR3 sequences, with more than 15% appearing a single time and roughly 21% taken by the ten largest. With respect to this clonotype: The antigen is unknown.

The V and J ends lost 6 bases and 0 bases, in that order; junction bases with no gene match: 10. Germline V gene lookup returns CDR1 DFQATT and CDR2 SNEGSKA (reference sequence). This CDR3 has 15 amino acids. Input material: PBMCs or a T cell subset sorted from them (not recorded which). The origin of this receptor is a man younger than 35 who had mild COVID-19 (a few samples of this study predate the infection). Cell type and time point are not known. This chain uses TRBV20-1 with TRBJ1-2; the match to TRBD1 covers 7 bases. The DNA of the CDR3 is TGCAGTGCCAACACACGACAGGGAGCTAACTATGGCTACACCTTC. This encodes CSANTRQGANYGYTF.